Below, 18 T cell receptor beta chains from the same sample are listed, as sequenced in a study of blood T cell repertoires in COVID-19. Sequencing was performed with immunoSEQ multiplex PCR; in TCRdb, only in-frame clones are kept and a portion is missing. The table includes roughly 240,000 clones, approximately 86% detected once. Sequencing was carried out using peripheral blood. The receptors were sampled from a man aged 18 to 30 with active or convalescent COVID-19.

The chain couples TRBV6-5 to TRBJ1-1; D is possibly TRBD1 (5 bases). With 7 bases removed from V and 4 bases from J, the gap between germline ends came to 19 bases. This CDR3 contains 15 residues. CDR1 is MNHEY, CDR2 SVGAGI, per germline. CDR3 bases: TGTGCCAGCACCCTCGGAGGAGGGACGGGCACTGAAGCTTTCTTT. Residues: CASTLGGGTGTEAFF.

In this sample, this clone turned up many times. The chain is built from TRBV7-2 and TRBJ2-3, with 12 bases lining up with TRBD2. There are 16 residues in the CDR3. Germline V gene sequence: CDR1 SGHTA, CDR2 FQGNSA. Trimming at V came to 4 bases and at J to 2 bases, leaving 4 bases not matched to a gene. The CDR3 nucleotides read TGTGCCAGCAGCTGGACTAGCGGGGCCTACACAGATACGCAGTATTTT. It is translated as CASSWTSGAYTDTQYF.

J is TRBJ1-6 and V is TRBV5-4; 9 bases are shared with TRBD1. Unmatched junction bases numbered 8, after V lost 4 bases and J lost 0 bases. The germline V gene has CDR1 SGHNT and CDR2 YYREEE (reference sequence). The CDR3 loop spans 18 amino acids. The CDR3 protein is CASSPSRDRVSYNSPLHF. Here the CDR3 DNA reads TGTGCCAGCAGCCCGTCCCGGGACAGGGTCTCCTATAATTCACCCCTCCACTTT. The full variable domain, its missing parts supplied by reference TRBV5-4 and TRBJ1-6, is ETGVTQSPTHLIKTRGQQVTLRCSSQSGHNTVSWYQQALGQGPQFIFQYYREEENGRGNFPPRFSGLQFPNYSSELNVNALELDDSALYLCASSPSRDRVSYNSPLHFGNGTRLTVT.

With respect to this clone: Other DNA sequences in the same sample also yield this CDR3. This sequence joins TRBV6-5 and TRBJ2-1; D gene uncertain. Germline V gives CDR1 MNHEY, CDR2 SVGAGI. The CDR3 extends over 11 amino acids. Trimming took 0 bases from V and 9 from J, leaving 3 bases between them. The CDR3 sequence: CASSYSGEQFF. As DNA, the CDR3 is TGTGCCAGCAGTTACTCCGGTGAGCAGTTCTTC.

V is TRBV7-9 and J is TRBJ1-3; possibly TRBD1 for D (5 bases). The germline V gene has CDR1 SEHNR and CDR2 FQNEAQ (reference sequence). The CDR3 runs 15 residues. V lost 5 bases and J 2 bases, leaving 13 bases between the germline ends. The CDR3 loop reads CASSPAGRTGNTIYF. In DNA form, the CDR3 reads TGTGCCAGCAGCCCGGCGGGACGGACTGGAAACACCATATATTTT.

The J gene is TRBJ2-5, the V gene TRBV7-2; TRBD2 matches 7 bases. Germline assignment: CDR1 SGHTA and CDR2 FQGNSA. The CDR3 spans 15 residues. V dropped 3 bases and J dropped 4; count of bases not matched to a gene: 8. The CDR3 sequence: CASSLWTRGGETQYF. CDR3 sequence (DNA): TGTGCCAGCAGCTTGTGGACTAGAGGCGGAGAGACCCAGTACTTC.

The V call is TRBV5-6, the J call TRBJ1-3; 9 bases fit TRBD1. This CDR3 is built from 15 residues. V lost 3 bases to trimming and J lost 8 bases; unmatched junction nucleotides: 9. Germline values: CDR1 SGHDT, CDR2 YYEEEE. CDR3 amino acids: CASSSLRDRVDTIYF. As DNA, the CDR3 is TGTGCCAGCAGCTCGCTCCGGGACAGGGTGGACACCATATATTTT.

CDR3 residues: CASSLELAGETQYF. In nucleotides, the CDR3 is TGTGCCAGCAGCTTGGAGCTAGCGGGAGAGACCCAGTACTTC. The chain has TRBV5-4 and TRBJ2-5; 8 positions agree with TRBD2. CDR1 and CDR2 (germline): SGHNT, YYREEE (reference sequence). The CDR3 covers 14 residues. After removal of 0 bases from V and 4 bases from J, the junction contained 2 bases not matched to a gene.

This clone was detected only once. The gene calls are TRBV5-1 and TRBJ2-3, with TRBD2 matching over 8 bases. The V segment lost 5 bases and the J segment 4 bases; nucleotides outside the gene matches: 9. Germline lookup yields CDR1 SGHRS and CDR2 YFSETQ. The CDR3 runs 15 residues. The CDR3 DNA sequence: TGCGCCAGCAGGCCGGGACTAGGAGGTGCAGATACGCAGTATTTT. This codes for CASRPGLGGADTQYF.

This chain's CDR3 is CSGNRGRGEKLFF. Written as DNA, the CDR3 is TGCAGCGGAAACAGGGGGCGAGGTGAAAAACTGTTTTTT. The genes are TRBV29-1 and TRBJ1-4; TRBD1 aligns across 9 bases. Germline assignment: CDR1 SQVTM and CDR2 ANQGSEA. The CDR3 extends over 13 amino acids. Trimming took 7 bases from V and 7 from J; bases not matched to a gene: 7.

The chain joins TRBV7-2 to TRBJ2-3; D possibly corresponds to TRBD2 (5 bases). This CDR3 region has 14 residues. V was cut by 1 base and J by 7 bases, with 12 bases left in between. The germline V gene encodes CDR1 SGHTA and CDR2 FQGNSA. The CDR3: CASSLEGGLNTQYF. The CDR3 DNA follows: TGTGCCAGCAGCTTAGAGGGCGGGTTGAATACGCAGTATTTT.

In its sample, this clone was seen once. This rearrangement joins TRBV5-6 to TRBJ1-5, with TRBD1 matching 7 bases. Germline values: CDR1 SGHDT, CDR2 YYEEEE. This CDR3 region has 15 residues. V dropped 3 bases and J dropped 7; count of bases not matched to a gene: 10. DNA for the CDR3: TGTGCCAGCAGCTCACTCGGGACAGTATTCCAGCCCCAGCATTTT. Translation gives CASSSLGTVFQPQHF.

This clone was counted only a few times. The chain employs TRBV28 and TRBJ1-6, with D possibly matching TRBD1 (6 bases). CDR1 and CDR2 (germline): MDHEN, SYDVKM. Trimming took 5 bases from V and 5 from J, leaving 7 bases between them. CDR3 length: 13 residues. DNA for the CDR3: TGTGCCAGCAGTCAGGGGAATAATTCACCCCTCCACTTT. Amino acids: CASSQGNNSPLHF.

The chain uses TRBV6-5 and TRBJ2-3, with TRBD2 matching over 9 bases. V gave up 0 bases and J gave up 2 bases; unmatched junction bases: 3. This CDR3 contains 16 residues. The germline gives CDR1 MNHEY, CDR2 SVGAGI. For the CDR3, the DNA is TGTGCCAGCAGTTACTCTAGCGGGGGCCTCACAGATACGCAGTATTTT. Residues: CASSYSSGGLTDTQYF.

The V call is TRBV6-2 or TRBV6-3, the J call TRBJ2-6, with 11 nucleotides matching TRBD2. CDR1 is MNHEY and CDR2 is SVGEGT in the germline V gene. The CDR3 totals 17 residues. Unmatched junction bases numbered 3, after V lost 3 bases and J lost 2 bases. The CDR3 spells CASSYVAGGPGANVLTF. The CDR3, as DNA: TGTGCCAGCAGTTATGTAGCGGGGGGGCCTGGGGCCAACGTCCTGACTTTC.

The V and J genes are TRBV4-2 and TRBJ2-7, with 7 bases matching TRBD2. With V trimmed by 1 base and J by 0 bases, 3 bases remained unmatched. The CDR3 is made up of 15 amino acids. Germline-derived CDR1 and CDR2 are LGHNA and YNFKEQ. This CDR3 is CASSQGGRVSYEQYF. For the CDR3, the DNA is TGTGCCAGCAGCCAAGGCGGGAGAGTCTCCTACGAGCAGTACTTC.

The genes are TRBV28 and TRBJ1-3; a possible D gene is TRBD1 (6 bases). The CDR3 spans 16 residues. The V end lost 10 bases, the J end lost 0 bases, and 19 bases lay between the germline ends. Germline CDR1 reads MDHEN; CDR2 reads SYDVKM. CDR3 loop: CATKVGTSTSGNTIYF. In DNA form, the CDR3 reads TGTGCCACCAAGGTCGGGACATCCACCTCTGGAAACACCATATATTTT.

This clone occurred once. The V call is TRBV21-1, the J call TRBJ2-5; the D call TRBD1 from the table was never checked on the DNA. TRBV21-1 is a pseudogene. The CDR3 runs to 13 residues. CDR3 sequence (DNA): TGTGCCAGCAGCTGGGACAGGGGGGAGACCCAGTACTTC. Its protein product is CASSWDRGETQYF.